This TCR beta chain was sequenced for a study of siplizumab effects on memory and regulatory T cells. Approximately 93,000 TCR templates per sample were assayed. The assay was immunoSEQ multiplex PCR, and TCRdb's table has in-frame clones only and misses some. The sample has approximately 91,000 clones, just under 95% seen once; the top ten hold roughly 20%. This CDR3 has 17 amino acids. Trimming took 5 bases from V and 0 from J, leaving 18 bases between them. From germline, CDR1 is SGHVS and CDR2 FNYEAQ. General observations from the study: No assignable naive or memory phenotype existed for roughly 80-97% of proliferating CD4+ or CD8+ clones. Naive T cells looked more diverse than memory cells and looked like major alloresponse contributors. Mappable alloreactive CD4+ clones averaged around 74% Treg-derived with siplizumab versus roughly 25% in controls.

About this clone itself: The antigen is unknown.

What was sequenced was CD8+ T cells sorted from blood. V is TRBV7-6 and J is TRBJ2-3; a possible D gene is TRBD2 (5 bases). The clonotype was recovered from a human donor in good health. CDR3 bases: TGTGCCAGCAGCCCGTCGTCTACGGGGATAAGCACAGATACGCAGTATTTT. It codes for CASSPSSTGISTDTQYF.